The 5 T cell receptor beta chains listed next were all sequenced from one sample in a study of cytomegalovirus exposure and HLA in healthy donors. The PCR contained 60 Vbeta and 13 Jbeta primers. Profiling relied on immunoSEQ multiplex PCR, and the TCRdb table lists in-frame clones only, not all of them. This sample has some 190,000 clones; around 87% occur once, and the top ten carry around 1.4%. Sequencing used PBMCs. The origin of the receptors is a man aged 30 to 39 in good health and CMV-seronegative.

The chain combines TRBV6-1 with TRBJ2-1; TRBD1 is a possible D gene (6 bases). Deletions cut 6 bases from V and 7 bases from J, with 16 bases between. Germline-derived CDR1 and CDR2 are MNHNS and SASEGT. There are 14 residues in the CDR3. The CDR3 nucleotides are TGTGCCAGCAGCCTTGGCGCAACAGGGAATGAGCAGTTCTTC. It codes for CASSLGATGNEQFF.

V is TRBV19 and J is TRBJ1-2; D unclear. The V end was cut by 10 bases, the J end by 6 bases, with 12 bases between. The CDR3 runs to 11 residues. Germline V CDR1 and CDR2: LNHDA, SQIVND (reference sequence). CDR3 loop: CATPPLHGYTF. DNA for the CDR3: TGTGCCACCCCCCCCCTTCATGGCTACACCTTC.

The chain employs TRBV9 and TRBJ1-4; D is uncertain. Germline CDR1 and CDR2: SGDLS and YYNGEE. CDR3 length equals 15 residues. Deletions cut 2 bases from V and 0 bases from J, with 8 bases between. The CDR3 nucleotides read TGTGCCAGCAGCGTGGGGAGTGCAACTAATGAAAAACTGTTTTTT. Translated, it gives CASSVGSATNEKLFF. Filled out from reference TRBV9 and TRBJ1-4, the complete variable domain reads DSGVTQTPKHLITATGQRVTLRCSPRSGDLSVYWYQQSLDQGLQFLIQYYNGEERAKGNILERFSAQQFPDLHSELNLSSLELGDSALYFCASSVGSATNEKLFFGSGTQLSVL.

This chain joins TRBV7-2 and TRBJ2-3; 8 bases agree with TRBD2. Trimming removed 6 bases from V and 0 bases from J; junction bases left unmatched: 8. Germline V gene sequence: CDR1 SGHTA, CDR2 FQGNSA. The CDR3 consists of 16 residues. The chain's CDR3 is CASRPSGRTSTDTQYF. The CDR3 DNA follows: TGTGCCAGCAGGCCTAGCGGGCGTACTAGCACAGATACGCAGTATTTT.

This chain links TRBV7-6 with TRBJ2-6; no firm D call. CDR3 size: 16 residues. Trimming shortened V by 1 base and J by 1 base, and 8 bases separated the two germline ends. CDR1 and CDR2 from the germline V gene are SGHVS and FNYEAQ. CDR3 protein: CASSLVSGSGANVLTF. The DNA of the CDR3 is TGTGCCAGCAGCTTAGTATCCGGGTCTGGGGCCAACGTCCTGACTTTC.